There are many counts of the clone carrying this TCR beta chain. This sample was included in a study of early T cells in non-severe SARS-CoV-2 infection. Study summary: From unsorted whole blood, bulk RNA was sequenced, and the chains remained unpaired.

TCRdb independently ran MiXCR on the 5' RACE reads; one entry per CDR3 protein. This table has 40,000 to 55,000 distinct CDR3 sequences, 4% appearing once. The clonotype was recovered from an adult who was a healthcare worker with PCR-confirmed SARS-CoV-2 infection or an uninfected control (not recorded which). The specimen was whole blood.

CDR3 nucleotide sequence: TGTGCCAGCAGCCAAACAGGGGGGCAGTACTTC. Amino acid sequence: CASSQTGGQYF. The chain employs TRBV3-1 and TRBJ2-7; 8 nucleotides line up with TRBD1. Germline loops: CDR1 LGHDT, CDR2 YNNKEL (reference sequence). The CDR3 runs 11 residues. J gave up 9 bases and V 2 bases, and 0 bases lay outside the gene matches.